These 25 T cell receptor beta chains came from one sample sequenced in a study of blood T cell repertoires in COVID-19. The table came from immunoSEQ multiplex PCR; TCRdb's copy has only in-frame clones and leaves some out. This table has 250,000 to 300,000 clones, around four fifths appearing once. Sample: peripheral blood. Receptors originate from a man aged 60 to 75 with acute or convalescent COVID-19.

The chain is built from TRBV9 and TRBJ2-5; D not certain. This CDR3 spans 13 amino acids. V lost 0 bases and J lost 5, with 8 bases in between. Per the germline V gene, CDR1 is SGDLS and CDR2 is YYNGEE. The CDR3 DNA sequence: TGTGCCAGCAGCGTAGTATACGGGGAGACCCAGTACTTC. It codes for CASSVVYGETQYF.

The CDR3 DNA reads TGTGCCAGCAGCAAAGTTGCGAGAAGCTCCTACGAGCAGTACTTC. This sequence encodes CASSKVARSSYEQYF. V usage is TRBV21-1 and J usage is TRBJ2-7; TRBD2, the table's D call, lacks a check against the DNA. TRBV21-1 is a listed pseudogene. The CDR3 runs 15 residues.

The CDR3 protein is CASRDIQETQYF. CDR3 DNA: TGTGCCAGCCGGGACATCCAAGAGACCCAGTACTTC. J is TRBJ2-5 and V is TRBV19; D is possibly TRBD1 (6 bases). The V gene's germline CDR1 is LNHDA and CDR2 SQIVND (reference sequence). The length of the CDR3 is 12 residues. V was cut by 9 bases and J by 1 base, with 9 bases left in between.

The CDR3 nucleotides are TGTGCCAGCAGACAGGGGGCAAACGGCAATCAGCCCCAGCATTTT. Its protein is CASRQGANGNQPQHF. The gene calls are TRBV6-5 and TRBJ1-5; TRBD1 matches 9 bases. Looked up from germline, CDR1 is MNHEY and CDR2 is SVGAGI. Trimming removed 6 bases from V and 2 bases from J; junction bases left unmatched: 5. The CDR3 spans 15 residues.

The genes are TRBV10-3 and TRBJ2-7; TRBD2 matches at 7 bases. The CDR3 runs to 13 residues. CDR1 ENHRY and CDR2 SYGVKD come from the germline V gene. Trimming cost V 10 bases and J 4 bases; bases outside gene matches: 10. CDR3 amino acids: CATGRAGVYEQYF. The CDR3 DNA is TGTGCCACGGGCAGGGCGGGAGTATACGAGCAGTACTTC.

The chain carries TRBV12-5 and TRBJ2-6, with 12 bases lining up with TRBD1. After removal of 6 bases from V and 1 base from J, the junction contained 10 bases not matched to a gene. Germline V gene sequence: CDR1 LGHNT, CDR2 FRNRAP. There are 19 residues in the CDR3. The CDR3 coding sequence is TGTGCTAGTGGCCCCACTCGGGACAGGGGGCTATCTGGGGCCAACGTCCTGACTTTC. Amino acid sequence: CASGPTRDRGLSGANVLTF.

The V gene is TRBV19, the J gene TRBJ2-5; 14 nucleotides line up with TRBD2. In germline, CDR1 is LNHDA, CDR2 SQIVND (reference sequence). This CDR3 comprises 14 residues. The junction had 5 bases not matched to a gene; V was cut back by 4 bases and J by 10 bases. The CDR3 region has the DNA TGTGCCAGTAGTACTGGACTAGCGGGGGGACACCAGTACTTC. The encoded protein is CASSTGLAGGHQYF.

The CDR3 DNA is TGTGCCAGTAGTCGCGGGCAACGAGATGAAAAACTGTTTTTT. Its translation is CASSRGQRDEKLFF. The V and J genes are TRBV19 and TRBJ1-4, with unresolved D. The V and J ends lost 5 bases and 6 bases respectively, with 13 bases between them. The CDR3 covers 14 residues. Germline V lookup: CDR1 LNHDA, CDR2 SQIVND (reference sequence).

The chain is built from TRBV18 and TRBJ2-7, with TRBD2 matching 9 bases. The CDR3 has 14 residues. The V gene end was trimmed by 5 bases and the J gene end by 3 bases; junction bases not matched to a gene: 5. The germline V gene encodes CDR1 KGHSH and CDR2 LQKENI. This CDR3 reads CASSGAGGSYEQYF. In DNA form, the CDR3 reads TGTGCCAGCTCAGGAGCGGGAGGTAGCTACGAGCAGTACTTC.

The chain carries TRBV19 and TRBJ2-7, with TRBD1 matching over 9 bases. Germline CDR1 and CDR2: LNHDA and SQIVND (reference sequence). Trimming cost V 5 bases and J 3 bases; bases outside gene matches: 11. This CDR3 is 16 amino acids long. The CDR3 DNA sequence: TGTGCCAGTAGTCCTAAAGTGGGACAGGGAAACTACGAGCAGTACTTC. Translation gives CASSPKVGQGNYEQYF.

As concerns this clone: At one end the junction does not follow the germline gene, possibly because of a read error. The chain is built from TRBV6-5 and TRBJ1-1; D gene uncertain. In germline, CDR1 is MNHEY, CDR2 SVGAGI. The CDR3 totals 14 residues. The DNA of the CDR3 is TGTGCCAGCATTTACCCGAGCAGGCCGACTGAAGCTTTCTTT. This encodes CASIYPSRPTEAFF.

There are a few counts of this clone. The V call is TRBV19, the J call TRBJ1-2; D not certain. The CDR3 length is 13 residues. Looked up from germline, CDR1 is LNHDA and CDR2 is SQIVND (reference sequence). Trimming took off 3 bases at V and 7 bases at J, with 12 bases between the two ends. In nucleotides, the CDR3 is TGTGCCAGTAGTATGGTCCCGAGAGCTGGCTACACCTTC. Translated: CASSMVPRAGYTF.

DNA of the CDR3: TGTGCCAGTAGTATAAGTAGCGGAACCTACGAGCAGTACTTC. Translation gives CASSISSGTYEQYF. The chain has TRBV19 and TRBJ2-7; a possible D gene is TRBD2 (6 bases). Germline V gives CDR1 LNHDA, CDR2 SQIVND (reference sequence). Trimming pared 2 bases from V and 2 bases from J, leaving 10 bases between. The CDR3 consists of 14 residues.

The CDR3 loop reads CASSSGGGSGELFF. CDR3 bases: TGTGCCAGCAGTTCCGGGGGAGGCTCCGGGGAGCTGTTTTTT. This chain connects TRBV28 to TRBJ2-2; weak D call: TRBD2 (6 bases). V was cut by 4 bases and J by 6 bases, with 12 bases left in between. Germline assignment: CDR1 MDHEN and CDR2 SYDVKM. The CDR3 length is 14 residues. Looking up the rest from reference TRBV28 and TRBJ2-2 gives the full variable domain: DVKVTQSSRYLVKRTGEKVFLECVQDMDHENMFWYRQDPGLGLRLIYFSYDVKMKEKGDIPEGYSVSREKKERFSLILESASTNQTSMYLCASSSGGGSGELFFGEGSRLTVL.

Worth noting for this clone: Other DNA variants within this sample encode the same CDR3. The chain joins TRBV3-1 (or the pseudogene TRBV3-2) to TRBJ2-1; D possibly corresponds to TRBD2 (5 bases). V shed 0 bases and J shed 10 bases, with 10 bases lying between them. There are 13 residues in the CDR3. Germline loops: CDR1 LGHDT, CDR2 YNNKEL (reference sequence). CDR3 region: CASSQEGSGEQFF. CDR3 DNA: TGTGCCAGCAGCCAAGAGGGAAGCGGAGAGCAGTTCTTC.

The CDR3 DNA is TGTGCCAGCAGCCCAGGACTAGCGGGGAGCTACGAGCAGTACTTC. Protein product: CASSPGLAGSYEQYF. The J gene is TRBJ2-7, the V gene TRBV11-3; 12 nucleotides match TRBD2. CDR1 SGHNT and CDR2 YENEEA come from the germline V gene. V shed 5 bases and J 3 bases; nucleotides not matched to a gene: 5. The CDR3 loop spans 15 amino acids.

V gene TRBV18 combines with J gene TRBJ1-2; D is uncertain. The V end was cut by 1 base, the J end by 3 bases, with 12 bases between. This CDR3 spans 15 amino acids. Germline assignment: CDR1 KGHSH and CDR2 LQKENI. This chain's CDR3 is CASSPLRGGDYGYTF. The CDR3 DNA follows: TGTGCCAGCTCACCACTTCGGGGTGGGGACTATGGCTACACCTTC.

The rearrangement joins TRBV6-2 or TRBV6-3 to TRBJ2-7, with 10 positions matching TRBD2. With V trimmed by 5 bases and J by 7 bases, 11 bases remained unmatched. The germline V gene encodes CDR1 MNHEY and CDR2 SVGEGT. The CDR3 has 15 amino acids. CDR3 in DNA: TGTGCCAGCAGTACAGGGGCTAGCGGGAGTCAAGAGCAGTACTTC. Translation: CASSTGASGSQEQYF.

The chain uses TRBV19 and TRBJ2-7; the D gene is possibly TRBD1 (7 bases). V gave up 6 bases and J gave up 5 bases, with 14 bases separating them. Germline V gene data show CDR1 as LNHDA and CDR2 as SQIVND (reference sequence). This CDR3 contains 13 residues. The CDR3 spells CASRSGQRDEQYF. In DNA form, the CDR3 reads TGTGCCAGTAGATCGGGACAGCGGGACGAGCAGTACTTC. Based on the CDR3 plus reference TRBV19 and TRBJ2-7, the full variable domain is DGGITQSPKYLFRKEGQNVTLSCEQNLNHDAMYWYRQDPGQGLRLIYYSQIVNDFQKGDIAEGYSVSREKKESFPLTVTSAQKNPTAFYLCASRSGQRDEQYFGPGTRLTVT.

The CDR3 is CASSLATARRGSGYTF. In nucleotides, the CDR3 is TGTGCCAGCAGCTTAGCGACGGCCCGAAGGGGGTCCGGCTACACCTTC. The chain couples TRBV7-2 to TRBJ1-2; tentative D call: TRBD1 (6 bases). Germline V CDR1 and CDR2: SGHTA, FQGNSA. Trimming took 0 bases from V and 8 from J, leaving 19 bases between them. This CDR3 comprises 16 residues.

This clone was seen a few times. The chain joins TRBV18 to TRBJ2-1; D might be TRBD1 (5 bases). In germline, CDR1 is KGHSH, CDR2 LQKENI. V was cut by 6 bases and J by 5 bases, with 11 bases left in between. The CDR3 contains 13 residues. CDR3 sequence (DNA): TGTGCCAGCTCTCAGGGCAGGGACAATGAGCAGTTCTTC. It yields the protein CASSQGRDNEQFF.

CDR3 region: CAISESTRPGLAQDTQYF. The CDR3 DNA is TGTGCCATCAGTGAGTCGACTCGGCCGGGACTAGCCCAAGATACGCAGTATTTT. The chain uses TRBV10-3 and TRBJ2-3, with 9 positions matching TRBD2. Germline V gives CDR1 ENHRY, CDR2 SYGVKD. The CDR3 length is 18 residues. Trimming took 0 bases from V and 5 from J; bases not matched to a gene: 12.

CDR3 in DNA: TGTGCCACCAGCAGAGATCCGGGGGGCCGGTCTCATGAGCAGTTCTTC. The encoded protein is CATSRDPGGRSHEQFF. V gene TRBV15 combines with J gene TRBJ2-1; D may be TRBD2 (7 bases). Germline CDR1 is LNHNV and CDR2 is YYDKDF (reference sequence). The CDR3 runs to 16 residues. Trimming removed 0 bases at V and 8 bases at J, with 17 bases between.

V and J are TRBV7-9 and TRBJ1-4; 7 nucleotides line up with TRBD1. The V segment lost 3 bases and the J segment 3 bases; nucleotides outside the gene matches: 7. This CDR3 spans 16 amino acids. Germline values: CDR1 SEHNR, CDR2 FQNEAQ (reference sequence). The CDR3 region is CASSFLRQGANEKLFF. The CDR3 DNA reads as TGTGCCAGCAGCTTTCTCCGACAGGGAGCTAATGAAAAACTGTTTTTT.

The chain combines TRBV13 with TRBJ2-1; D might be TRBD2 (7 bases). Germline V gene lookup returns CDR1 PRHDT and CDR2 FYEKMQ (reference sequence). The CDR3 runs to 16 residues. V lost 1 base to trimming and J lost 0 bases, with 10 bases between them. The CDR3 sequence is CASSLDRGGSYNEQFF. The CDR3 region has the DNA TGTGCCAGCAGCTTAGATAGGGGGGGCTCCTACAATGAGCAGTTCTTC.